This note documents a single TCR beta chain sequence. Its target is not known. This record comes from a study of T cells in tuberculosis. The wider study: Sequenced TCRs come from CD1B-GMM tetramer-binding T cells.

TCRdb keeps only in-frame clones here, not all; method: immunoSEQ multiplex PCR. This table holds tens of thousands of clones, approximately 94% found once. Findings of the study overall: Classification accuracy was about 85% (AUROC approximately 0.89) with the GMM-specific repertoire. GMM-specific TCRs were nearer to active tuberculosis alpha repertoires, suggesting expansion. Smaller alpha distances in active tuberculosis partly reflected shorter CDR3-alpha lengths.

This CDR3 comprises 14 residues. Between the trimmed V and J ends, which lost 5 bases and 3 bases, there was a span of 11 bases. CDR1 is MNHEY, CDR2 SVGAGI, per germline. Sequenced material: PBMCs. The TCR originated in a donor aged 10-30 years with latent tuberculosis or without tuberculosis infection. Some clones in this sample may be carry-over from other donors' samples. This rearrangement joins TRBV6-5 to TRBJ2-4; D not certain. This CDR3 is CASSPPESKNIQYF. CDR3 nucleotides: TGTGCCAGCAGTCCCCCCGAGAGCAAAAACATTCAGTACTTC.